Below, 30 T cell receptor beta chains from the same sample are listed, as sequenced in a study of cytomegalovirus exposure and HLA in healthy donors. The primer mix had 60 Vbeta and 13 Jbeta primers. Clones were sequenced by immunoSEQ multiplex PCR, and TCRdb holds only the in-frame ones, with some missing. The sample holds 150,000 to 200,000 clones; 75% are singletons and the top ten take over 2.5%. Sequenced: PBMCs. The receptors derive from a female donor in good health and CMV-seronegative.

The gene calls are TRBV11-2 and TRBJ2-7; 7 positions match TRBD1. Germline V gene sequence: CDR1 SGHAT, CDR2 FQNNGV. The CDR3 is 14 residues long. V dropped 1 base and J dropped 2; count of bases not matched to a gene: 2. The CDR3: CASSLGQGTYEQYF. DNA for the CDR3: TGTGCCAGCAGCTTAGGACAGGGCACCTACGAGCAGTACTTC.

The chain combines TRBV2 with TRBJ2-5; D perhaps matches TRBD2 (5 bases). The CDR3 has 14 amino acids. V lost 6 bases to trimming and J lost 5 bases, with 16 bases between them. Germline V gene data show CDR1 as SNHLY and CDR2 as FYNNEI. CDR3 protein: CASSVGRSGETQYF. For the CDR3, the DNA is TGTGCCAGCAGCGTCGGACGGAGCGGCGAGACCCAGTACTTC. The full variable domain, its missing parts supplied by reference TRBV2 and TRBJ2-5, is EPEVTQTPSHQVTQMGQEVILRCVPISNHLYFYWYRQILGQKVEFLVSFYNNEISEKSEIFDDQFSVERPDGSNFTLKIRSTKLEDSAMYFCASSVGRSGETQYFGPGTRLLVL.

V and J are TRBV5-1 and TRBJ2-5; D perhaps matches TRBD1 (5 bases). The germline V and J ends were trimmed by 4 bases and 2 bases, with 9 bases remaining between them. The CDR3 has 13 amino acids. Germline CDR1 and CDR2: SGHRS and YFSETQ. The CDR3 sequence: CASSQTVQETQYF. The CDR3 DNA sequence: TGCGCCAGCAGCCAGACAGTGCAAGAGACCCAGTACTTC.

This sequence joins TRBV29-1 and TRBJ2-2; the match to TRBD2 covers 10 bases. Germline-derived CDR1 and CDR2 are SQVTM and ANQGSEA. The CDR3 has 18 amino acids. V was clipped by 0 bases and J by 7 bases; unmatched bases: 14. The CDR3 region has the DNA TGCAGCGTTGAAGATCGACGGCTAGCGGGAGTTGGTGGCGGGGAGCTGTTTTTT. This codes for CSVEDRRLAGVGGGELFF.

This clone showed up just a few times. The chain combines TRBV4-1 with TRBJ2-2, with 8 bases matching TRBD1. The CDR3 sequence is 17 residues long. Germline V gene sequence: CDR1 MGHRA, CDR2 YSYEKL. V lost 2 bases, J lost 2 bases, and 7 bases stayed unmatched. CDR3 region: CASSQPQGVGNTGELFF. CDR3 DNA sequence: TGCGCCAGCAGCCAACCACAGGGGGTGGGAAACACCGGGGAGCTGTTTTTT.

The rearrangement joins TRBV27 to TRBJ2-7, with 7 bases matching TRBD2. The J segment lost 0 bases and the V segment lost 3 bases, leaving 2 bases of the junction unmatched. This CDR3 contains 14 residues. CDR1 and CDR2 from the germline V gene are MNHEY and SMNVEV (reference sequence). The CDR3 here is CASSFRGSSYEQYF. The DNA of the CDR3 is TGTGCCAGCAGTTTTCGCGGGAGCTCCTACGAGCAGTACTTC.

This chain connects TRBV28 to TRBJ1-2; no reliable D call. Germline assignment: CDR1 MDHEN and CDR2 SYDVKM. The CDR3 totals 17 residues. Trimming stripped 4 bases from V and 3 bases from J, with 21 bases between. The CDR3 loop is CASSSQKDTRTYYGYTF. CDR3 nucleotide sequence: TGTGCCAGCAGTTCCCAAAAAGACACACGAACCTACTATGGCTACACCTTC.

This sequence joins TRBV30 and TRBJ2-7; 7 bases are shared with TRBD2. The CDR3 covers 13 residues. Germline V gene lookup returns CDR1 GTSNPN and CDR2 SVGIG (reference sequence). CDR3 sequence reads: CAGGGLPSYEQYF. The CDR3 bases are TGTGCTGGGGGGGGTTTACCCTCCTACGAGCAGTACTTC.

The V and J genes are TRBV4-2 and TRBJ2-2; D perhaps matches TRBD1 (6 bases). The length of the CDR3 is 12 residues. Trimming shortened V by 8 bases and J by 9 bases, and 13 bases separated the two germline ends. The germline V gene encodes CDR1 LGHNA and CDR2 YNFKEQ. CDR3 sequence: CASGTGNRELFF. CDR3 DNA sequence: TGTGCCAGCGGCACAGGGAACCGGGAGCTGTTTTTT.

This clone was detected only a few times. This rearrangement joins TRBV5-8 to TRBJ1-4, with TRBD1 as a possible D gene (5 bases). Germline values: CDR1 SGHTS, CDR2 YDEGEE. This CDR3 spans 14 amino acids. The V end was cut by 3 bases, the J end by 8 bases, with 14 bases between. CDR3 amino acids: CASSSGREVEKLFF. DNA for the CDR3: TGTGCCAGCAGCTCTGGCAGGGAAGTCGAAAAACTGTTTTTT.

The CDR3 spells CASSQVPVNYGYTF. Here the CDR3 DNA reads TGCGCCAGCAGCCAAGTCCCAGTGAACTATGGCTACACCTTC. V is TRBV4-3 and J is TRBJ1-2; D remains unclear. CDR3 size: 14 residues. V shed 1 base and J shed 2 bases, with 8 bases lying between them. The germline CDR1 and CDR2 sequences are LGHNA and YSLEER.

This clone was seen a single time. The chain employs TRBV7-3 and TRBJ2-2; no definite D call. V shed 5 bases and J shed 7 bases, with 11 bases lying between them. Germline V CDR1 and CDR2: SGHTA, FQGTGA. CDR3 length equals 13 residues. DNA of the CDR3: TGTGCCAGCAGCGCCACTCGGAGCGGGGAGCTGTTTTTT. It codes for CASSATRSGELFF.

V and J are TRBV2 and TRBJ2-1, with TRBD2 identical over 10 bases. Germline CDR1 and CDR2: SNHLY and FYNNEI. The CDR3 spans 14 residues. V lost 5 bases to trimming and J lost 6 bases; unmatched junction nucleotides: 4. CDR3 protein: CASSKSGRANEQFF. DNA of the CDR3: TGTGCCAGCAGTAAAAGCGGGAGGGCCAATGAGCAGTTCTTC.

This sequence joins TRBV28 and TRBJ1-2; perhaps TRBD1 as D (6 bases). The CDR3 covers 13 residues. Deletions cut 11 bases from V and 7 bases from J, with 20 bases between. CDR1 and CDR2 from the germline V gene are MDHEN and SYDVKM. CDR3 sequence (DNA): TGTGCCGGGGGGGCCCGGGGGACCGGTGGCTACACCTTC. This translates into CAGGARGTGGYTF.

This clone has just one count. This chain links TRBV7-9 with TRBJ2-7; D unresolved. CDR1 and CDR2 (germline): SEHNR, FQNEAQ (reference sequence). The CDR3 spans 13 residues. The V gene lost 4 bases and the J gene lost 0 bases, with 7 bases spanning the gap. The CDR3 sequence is CASSSPFSYEQYF. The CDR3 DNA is TGTGCCAGCAGCTCTCCGTTCTCCTACGAGCAGTACTTC.

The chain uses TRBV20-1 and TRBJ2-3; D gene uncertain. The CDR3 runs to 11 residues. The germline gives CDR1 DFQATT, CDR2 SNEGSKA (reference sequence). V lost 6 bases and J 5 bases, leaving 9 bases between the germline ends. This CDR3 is CSALELDTQYF. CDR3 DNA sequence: TGCAGTGCCCTCGAGCTAGATACGCAGTATTTT.

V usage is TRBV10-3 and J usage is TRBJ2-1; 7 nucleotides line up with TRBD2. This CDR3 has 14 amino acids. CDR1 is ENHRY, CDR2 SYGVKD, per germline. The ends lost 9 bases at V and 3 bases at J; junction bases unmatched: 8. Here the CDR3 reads CAISSLAVYNEQFF. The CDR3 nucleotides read TGTGCCATATCGTCGCTAGCGGTCTACAATGAGCAGTTCTTC.

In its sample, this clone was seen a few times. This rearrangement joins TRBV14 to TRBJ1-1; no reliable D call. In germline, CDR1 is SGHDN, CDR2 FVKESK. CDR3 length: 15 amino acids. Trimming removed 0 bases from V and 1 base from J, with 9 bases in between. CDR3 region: CASSQEILTNTEAFF. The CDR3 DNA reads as TGTGCCAGCAGCCAAGAGATTCTAACGAACACTGAAGCTTTCTTT.

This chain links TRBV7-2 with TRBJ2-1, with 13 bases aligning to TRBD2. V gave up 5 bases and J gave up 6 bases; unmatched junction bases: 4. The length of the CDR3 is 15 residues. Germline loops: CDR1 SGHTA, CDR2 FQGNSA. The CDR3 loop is CASSAGTSGVNEQFF. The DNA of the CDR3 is TGTGCCAGCAGCGCCGGGACTAGCGGGGTCAATGAGCAGTTCTTC.

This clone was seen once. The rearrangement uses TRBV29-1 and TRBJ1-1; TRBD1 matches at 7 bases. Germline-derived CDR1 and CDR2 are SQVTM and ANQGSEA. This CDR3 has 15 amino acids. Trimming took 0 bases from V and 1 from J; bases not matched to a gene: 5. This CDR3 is CSVEDHRTGNTEAFF. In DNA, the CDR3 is TGCAGCGTTGAAGATCACAGGACAGGGAACACTGAAGCTTTCTTT. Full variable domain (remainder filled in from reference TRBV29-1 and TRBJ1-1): SAVISQKPSRDICQRGTSLTIQCQVDSQVTMMFWYRQQPGQSLTLIATANQGSEATYESGFVIDKFPISRPNLTFSTLTVSNMSPEDSSIYLCSVEDHRTGNTEAFFGQGTRLTVV.

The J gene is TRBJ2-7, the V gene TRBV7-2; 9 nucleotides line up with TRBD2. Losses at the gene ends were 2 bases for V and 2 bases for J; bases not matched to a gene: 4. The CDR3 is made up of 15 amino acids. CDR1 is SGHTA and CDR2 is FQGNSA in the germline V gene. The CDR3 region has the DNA TGTGCCAGCAGCTTATCGCCTAGCGGGGCCTACGAGCAGTACTTC. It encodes CASSLSPSGAYEQYF.

The CDR3 loop is CASSQENTGELFF. The CDR3 DNA reads TGTGCCAGCAGCCAGGAGAACACCGGGGAGCTGTTTTTT. The V gene is TRBV11-3, the J gene TRBJ2-2; D call uncertain. The CDR3 is made up of 13 amino acids. Between the trimmed V and J ends, which lost 5 bases and 1 base, there was a span of 5 bases. Germline loops: CDR1 SGHNT, CDR2 YENEEA.

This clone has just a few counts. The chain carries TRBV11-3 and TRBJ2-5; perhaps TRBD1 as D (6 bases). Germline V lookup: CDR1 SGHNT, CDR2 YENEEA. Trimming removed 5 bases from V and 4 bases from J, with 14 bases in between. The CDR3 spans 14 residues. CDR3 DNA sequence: TGTGCCAGCAGCCCTTACAGGGCCGGAGAGACCCAGTACTTC. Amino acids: CASSPYRAGETQYF.

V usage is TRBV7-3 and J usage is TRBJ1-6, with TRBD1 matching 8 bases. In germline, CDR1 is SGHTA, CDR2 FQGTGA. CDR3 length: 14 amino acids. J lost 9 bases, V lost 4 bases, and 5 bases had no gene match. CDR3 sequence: CASSSTGAGSPLHF. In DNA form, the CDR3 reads TGTGCCAGCAGCTCGACAGGGGCTGGTTCACCCCTCCACTTT.

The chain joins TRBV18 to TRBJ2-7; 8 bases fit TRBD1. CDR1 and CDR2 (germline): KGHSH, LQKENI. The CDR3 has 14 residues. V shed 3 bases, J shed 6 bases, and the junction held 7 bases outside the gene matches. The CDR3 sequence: CASSPPRTGLEQYF. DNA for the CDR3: TGTGCCAGCTCACCTCCTAGGACAGGGCTCGAGCAGTACTTC. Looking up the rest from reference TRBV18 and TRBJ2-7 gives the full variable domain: NAGVMQNPRHLVRRRGQEARLRCSPMKGHSHVYWYRQLPEEGLKFMVYLQKENIIDESGMPKERFSAEFPKEGPSILRIQQVVRGDSAAYFCASSPPRTGLEQYFGPGTRLTVT.

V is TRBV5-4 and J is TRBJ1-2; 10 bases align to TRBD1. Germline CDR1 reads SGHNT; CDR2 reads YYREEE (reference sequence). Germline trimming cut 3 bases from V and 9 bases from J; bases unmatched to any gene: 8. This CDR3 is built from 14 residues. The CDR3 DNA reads TGTGCCAGCAGCTGGGGGGGGACAGGGGAGAGCTACACCTTC. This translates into CASSWGGTGESYTF.

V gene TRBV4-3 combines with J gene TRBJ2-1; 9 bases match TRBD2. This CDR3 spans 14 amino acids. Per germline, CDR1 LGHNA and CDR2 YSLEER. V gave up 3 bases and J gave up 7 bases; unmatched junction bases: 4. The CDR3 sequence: CASSQAGGRNEQFF. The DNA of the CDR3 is TGCGCCAGCAGCCAGGCGGGAGGGCGAAATGAGCAGTTCTTC.

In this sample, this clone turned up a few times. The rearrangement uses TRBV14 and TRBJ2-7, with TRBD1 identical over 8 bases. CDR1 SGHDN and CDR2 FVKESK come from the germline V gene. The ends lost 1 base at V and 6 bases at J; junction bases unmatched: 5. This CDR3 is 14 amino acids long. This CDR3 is CASSQVRTGSEQYF. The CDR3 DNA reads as TGTGCCAGCAGCCAAGTTCGGACAGGGTCCGAGCAGTACTTC.

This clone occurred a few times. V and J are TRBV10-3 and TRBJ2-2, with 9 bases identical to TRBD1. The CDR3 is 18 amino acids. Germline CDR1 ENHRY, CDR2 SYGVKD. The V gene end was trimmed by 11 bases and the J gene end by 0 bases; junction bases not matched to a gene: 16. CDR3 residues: CAATGTGFFTSNTGELFF. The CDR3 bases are TGTGCCGCCACCGGGACAGGGTTTTTCACCTCGAACACCGGGGAGCTGTTTTTT.

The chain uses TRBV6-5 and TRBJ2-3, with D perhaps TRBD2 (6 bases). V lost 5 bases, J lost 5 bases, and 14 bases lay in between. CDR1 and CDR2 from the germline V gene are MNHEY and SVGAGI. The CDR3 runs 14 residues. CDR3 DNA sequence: TGTGCCAGCAGTGGGACTCGAACAGGAGATACGCAGTATTTT. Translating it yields CASSGTRTGDTQYF.